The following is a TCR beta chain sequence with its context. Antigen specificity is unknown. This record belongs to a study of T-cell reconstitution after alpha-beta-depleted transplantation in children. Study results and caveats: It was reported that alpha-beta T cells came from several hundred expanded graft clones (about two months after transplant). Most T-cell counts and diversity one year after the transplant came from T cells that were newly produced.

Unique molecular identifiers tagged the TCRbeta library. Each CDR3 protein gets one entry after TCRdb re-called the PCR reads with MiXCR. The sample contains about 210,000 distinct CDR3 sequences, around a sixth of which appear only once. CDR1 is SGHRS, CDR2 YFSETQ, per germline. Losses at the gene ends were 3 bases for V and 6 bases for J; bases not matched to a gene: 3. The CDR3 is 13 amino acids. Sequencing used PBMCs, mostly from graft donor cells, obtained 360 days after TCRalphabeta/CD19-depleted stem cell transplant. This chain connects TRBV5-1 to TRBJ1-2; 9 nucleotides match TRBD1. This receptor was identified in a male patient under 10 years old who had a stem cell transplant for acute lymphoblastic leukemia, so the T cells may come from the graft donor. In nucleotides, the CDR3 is TGCGCCAGCAGCTCCGGGACAGGGAATGGCTACACCTTC. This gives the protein CASSSGTGNGYTF.